Below are 15 T cell receptor beta chains sequenced from a single sample in a study of shared clonotypes between healthy human individuals. This table comes from immunoSEQ multiplex PCR, and its TCRdb copy is limited to in-frame clones, with some not included. The sample records about 1,900,000 clones, less than 95% being singletons. CD45RO-negative CD8 cells positively selected for CCR7 made up the naive population, which excluded terminally differentiated effector memory CD45RA+ cells. The sample consisted of naive CD8+ T cells sorted from blood. The source is a young man in good health.

J is TRBJ1-4 and V is TRBV7-9; no clear D gene. There are 13 residues in the CDR3. Germline V gene sequence: CDR1 SEHNR, CDR2 FQNEAQ (reference sequence). Deletions cut 1 base from V and 11 bases from J, with 11 bases between. CDR3 sequence: CASSLVPGDKLFF. CDR3 DNA: TGTGCCAGCAGCTTAGTCCCCGGCGATAAACTGTTTTTT.

The chain recombines TRBV13 with TRBJ1-2; possibly TRBD1 for D (6 bases). Trimming removed 2 bases at V and 8 bases at J, with 12 bases between. The CDR3 is 13 residues long. The germline V gene encodes CDR1 PRHDT and CDR2 FYEKMQ (reference sequence). In nucleotides, the CDR3 is TGTGCCAGCAGCTTACAGGGGCCTGGGGGCTACACCTTC. It specifies CASSLQGPGGYTF.

CDR3 in amino acids: CATSRTTGDSTFF. CDR3 nucleotides: TGTGCCACCAGCAGAACGACAGGGGATAGCACTTTCTTT. The V and J genes are TRBV15 and TRBJ1-1; 8 bases agree with TRBD1. The length of the CDR3 is 13 residues. Trimming at V came to 2 bases and at J to 12 bases, leaving 8 bases not matched to a gene. Germline-derived CDR1 and CDR2 are LNHNV and YYDKDF (reference sequence).

The chain has TRBV9 and TRBJ2-1, with D possibly matching TRBD2 (6 bases). V was pared by 0 bases and J by 7 bases, with 11 bases between. This CDR3 contains 14 residues. Germline loops: CDR1 SGDLS, CDR2 YYNGEE. The CDR3 DNA reads as TGTGCCAGCAGCGTAGCGGGAGCATTTAATGAGCAGTTCTTC. Translation gives CASSVAGAFNEQFF.

V usage is TRBV6-5 and J usage is TRBJ2-7; possibly TRBD1 for D (6 bases). The CDR3 consists of 14 residues. V dropped 6 bases and J dropped 3 bases, with 15 bases sitting between them. From germline, CDR1 is MNHEY and CDR2 SVGAGI. CDR3 DNA sequence: TGTGCCAGCAGCTTCGGACAGCTCTACTACGAGCAGTACTTC. This codes for CASSFGQLYYEQYF.

The V and J genes are TRBV10-2 and TRBJ2-2; the D is unclear. The V end lost 10 bases, the J end lost 7 bases, and 19 bases lay between the germline ends. The CDR3 is 14 amino acids. CDR1 and CDR2 from the germline V gene are WSHSY and SAAADI. Here the CDR3 DNA reads TGCGCCACCTCCGAGCCTGAGCATTTCGGGGAGCTGTTTTTT. It specifies CATSEPEHFGELFF.

For this clone: Just one base apart from a much larger clone, this may be a read error. V gene TRBV7-8 combines with J gene TRBJ1-1, with D perhaps matching TRBD1 (5 bases). The CDR3 is 13 amino acids. Trimming pared 5 bases from V and 1 base from J, leaving 8 bases between. Per germline, CDR1 SGHVS and CDR2 FQNEAQ. The DNA of the CDR3 is TGTGCCAGCAGCGTTGGACAGAACACTGAAGCTTTCTTT. This gives the protein CASSVGQNTEAFF.

This chain uses TRBV5-4 with TRBJ1-2; 10 bases are a match to TRBD1. CDR3 size: 13 residues. The junction had 5 bases not matched to a gene; V was cut back by 4 bases and J by 8 bases. Germline V gene lookup returns CDR1 SGHNT and CDR2 YYREEE (reference sequence). The CDR3 DNA sequence: TGTGCCAGCAGCAAGACAGGGGGCGACGGCTACACCTTC. Its translation is CASSKTGGDGYTF.

This clone was found once. Here the CDR3 reads CASYYKNREGTGELFF. DNA for the CDR3: TGTGCCAGCTATTACAAGAACAGGGAGGGCACCGGGGAGCTGTTTTTT. The rearrangement uses TRBV7-3 and TRBJ2-2, with a possible D match to TRBD2 (7 bases). The CDR3 runs 16 residues. With 8 bases removed from V and 4 bases from J, the gap between germline ends came to 20 bases. From germline, CDR1 is SGHTA and CDR2 FQGTGA.

The chain combines TRBV6-5 with TRBJ1-3; TRBD1 agrees at 7 bases. The CDR3 runs to 15 residues. V gave up 5 bases and J gave up 1 base; unmatched junction bases: 5. Germline V CDR1 and CDR2: MNHEY, SVGAGI. Here the CDR3 DNA reads TGTGCCAGCAGTACGGGGACAGCTTCTGGAAACACCATATATTTT. It is translated as CASSTGTASGNTIYF.

The chain couples TRBV6-6 to TRBJ2-4; TRBD1 matches at 7 bases. V lost 7 bases to trimming and J lost 6 bases; unmatched junction nucleotides: 9. This CDR3 contains 14 residues. Germline V gene data show CDR1 as MNHNY and CDR2 as SVGAGI (reference sequence). The CDR3 nucleotides read TGTGCCAGCATAGTAGGGGGCGAGGGAAACATTCAGTACTTC. Amino acid sequence: CASIVGGEGNIQYF.

The chain employs TRBV10-3 and TRBJ2-7, with 7 bases that match TRBD2. Trimming at V came to 7 bases and at J to 3 bases, leaving 12 bases not matched to a gene. Germline V gene lookup returns CDR1 ENHRY and CDR2 SYGVKD. The CDR3 runs 15 residues. DNA for the CDR3: TGTGCCATCACCCCTGGAGGCGGGAGTAACTACGAGCAGTACTTC. Amino acids: CAITPGGGSNYEQYF.

V usage is TRBV28 and J usage is TRBJ2-7, with D tentatively TRBD1 (7 bases). Between the trimmed V and J ends, which lost 6 bases and 3 bases, there was a span of 15 bases. This CDR3 comprises 14 residues. From germline, CDR1 is MDHEN and CDR2 SYDVKM. CDR3 nucleotides: TGTGCCAGCAGGCTGGAGGGGGCGAGCTACGAGCAGTACTTC. Protein: CASRLEGASYEQYF.

V usage is TRBV10-1 and J usage is TRBJ2-7; 10 bases fit TRBD1. The CDR3 contains 14 residues. V was clipped by 8 bases and J by 3 bases; unmatched bases: 7. Germline V gives CDR1 WNHNN, CDR2 SYGVQD (reference sequence). CDR3 loop: CASGQDRGGYEQYF. As DNA, the CDR3 is TGCGCCAGCGGACAGGACAGGGGGGGCTACGAGCAGTACTTC.

The rearrangement links TRBV4-3 to TRBJ1-5; D might be TRBD1 (6 bases). V was pared by 0 bases and J by 4 bases, with 16 bases between. The CDR3 sequence is 17 residues long. CDR1 and CDR2 (germline): LGHNA, YSLEER. The CDR3 DNA is TGCGCCAGCAGCCAAGATCGGGGGGCAGCCCCAAATCAGCCCCAGCATTTT. Translated: CASSQDRGAAPNQPQHF.